The 23 T cell receptor beta chains below come from one sample, sequenced in a study of blood T cell repertoires in COVID-19. Using immunoSEQ multiplex PCR, the repertoire was profiled, and TCRdb retains in-frame clones only, with some absent. The sample includes some 240,000 clones, 75% to 85% of them seen just once. The source material was peripheral blood. These TCRs come from a middle-aged woman who had recovered from COVID-19.

The V gene is TRBV6-6, the J gene TRBJ2-7, with D possibly being TRBD1 (6 bases). Germline-derived CDR1 and CDR2 are MNHNY and SVGAGI (reference sequence). The CDR3 runs 15 residues. The ends were cut back, 3 bases at V and 1 base at J, with 13 bases in the middle. CDR3 nucleotide sequence: TGTGCCAGCAGTTATGGCAGGGGTTTTTCCTACGAGCAGTACTTC. As protein: CASSYGRGFSYEQYF.

On this clone: Other nucleotide sequences in the sample specify the same CDR3. The V and J genes are TRBV5-1 and TRBJ2-1; 8 positions agree with TRBD2. Per germline, CDR1 SGHRS and CDR2 YFSETQ. With V trimmed by 0 bases and J by 0 bases, 2 bases remained unmatched. This CDR3 has 16 amino acids. CDR3 DNA sequence: TGCGCCAGCAGCTTGGCCAGCGGGAGCTCCTACAATGAGCAGTTCTTC. It specifies CASSLASGSSYNEQFF.

The chain carries TRBV6-5 and TRBJ2-2; 8 positions match TRBD1. V trimming: 6 bases; J trimming: 5 bases; junction bases outside the gene matches: 5. The germline CDR1 and CDR2 sequences are MNHEY and SVGAGI. This CDR3 is 14 amino acids long. CDR3 in amino acids: CASRRTGTTGELFF. CDR3 DNA sequence: TGTGCCAGCAGAAGGACAGGGACAACCGGGGAGCTGTTTTTT.

The chain links TRBV19 to TRBJ1-5; D gene ambiguous. Trimming cost V 4 bases and J 7 bases, with 11 bases left between them. Germline V gene lookup returns CDR1 LNHDA and CDR2 SQIVND (reference sequence). CDR3 size: 13 residues. The CDR3: CASSNQLFQPQHF. The DNA for the CDR3 is TGTGCCAGTAGTAATCAGTTATTCCAGCCCCAGCATTTT. Based on the CDR3 plus reference TRBV19 and TRBJ1-5, the full variable domain is DGGITQSPKYLFRKEGQNVTLSCEQNLNHDAMYWYRQDPGQGLRLIYYSQIVNDFQKGDIAEGYSVSREKKESFPLTVTSAQKNPTAFYLCASSNQLFQPQHFGDGTRLSIL.

V is TRBV28 and J is TRBJ1-1, with TRBD1 identical over 8 bases. From germline, CDR1 is MDHEN and CDR2 SYDVKM. V was pared by 6 bases and J by 4 bases, with 7 bases of the junction left unmatched. The CDR3 has 14 residues. CDR3 residues: CASRPGGAGTEAFF. The CDR3 DNA is TGTGCCAGCAGACCAGGGGGCGCGGGCACTGAAGCTTTCTTT.

The rearrangement links TRBV27 to TRBJ1-1, with D maybe TRBD1 (5 bases). The CDR3 contains 15 residues. Germline CDR1 is MNHEY and CDR2 is SMNVEV (reference sequence). Trimming left V 5 bases short and J 1 base short, with 14 bases between. In nucleotides, the CDR3 is TGTGCCAGCAGTGGCACGGGGGTAGGGAACACTGAAGCTTTCTTT. Amino acid sequence: CASSGTGVGNTEAFF.

CDR3 nucleotides: TGCAGTGCTACAGGGGGGGAGACCCAGTACTTC. Amino acids: CSATGGETQYF. The chain links TRBV20-1 to TRBJ2-5, with D perhaps TRBD1 (7 bases). Deletions cut 4 bases from V and 5 bases from J, with 8 bases between. The CDR3 length is 11 residues. Germline V gene sequence: CDR1 DFQATT, CDR2 SNEGSKA (reference sequence).

V usage is TRBV3-1 (or the pseudogene TRBV3-2) and J usage is TRBJ1-6; D might be TRBD1 (5 bases). From germline, CDR1 is LGHDT and CDR2 YNNKEL (reference sequence). The CDR3 is made up of 13 amino acids. Trimming stripped 8 bases from V and 5 bases from J, with 10 bases between. The CDR3 DNA reads as TGTGCCAGCTACCAGGGCAATAATTCACCCCTCCACTTT. Translating gives CASYQGNNSPLHF.

V usage is TRBV6-5 and J usage is TRBJ2-5, with D possibly TRBD1 on 6 matching bases. Germline V lookup: CDR1 MNHEY, CDR2 SVGAGI. Between the trimmed V and J ends, which lost 5 bases and 4 bases, there was a span of 14 bases. The CDR3 extends over 14 amino acids. The CDR3 loop reads CASSRQANLETQYF. In DNA, the CDR3 is TGTGCCAGCAGTCGACAGGCAAACTTAGAGACCCAGTACTTC.

This clone was seen a single time. The CDR3 loop is CASSSGQVPNYGYTF. Here the CDR3 DNA reads TGCGCCAGCAGCTCGGGACAGGTCCCCAACTATGGCTACACCTTC. The V gene is TRBV5-1, the J gene TRBJ1-2; the match to TRBD1 covers 8 bases. The CDR3 has 15 amino acids. V was pared by 3 bases and J by 2 bases, with 6 bases of the junction left unmatched. Germline CDR1 is SGHRS and CDR2 is YFSETQ.

The chain joins TRBV27 to TRBJ1-4; 7 bases line up with TRBD1. V lost 5 bases to trimming and J lost 8 bases; unmatched junction nucleotides: 8. The CDR3 totals 14 residues. Germline-derived CDR1 and CDR2 are MNHEY and SMNVEV (reference sequence). CDR3 residues: CASSPRDSGEKLFF. CDR3 nucleotides: TGTGCCAGCAGTCCCCGGGACAGTGGGGAAAAACTGTTTTTT.

This chain uses TRBV11-3 with TRBJ2-4, with D perhaps matching TRBD2 (6 bases). The CDR3 runs 16 residues. Trimming left V 2 bases short and J 2 bases short, with 13 bases between. Germline V CDR1 and CDR2: SGHNT, YENEEA. The CDR3 nucleotides read TGTGCCAGCAGCTTATCCGCGGGAACCTCCAAAAACATTCAGTACTTC. Translation: CASSLSAGTSKNIQYF.

The rearrangement uses TRBV7-2 and TRBJ1-4, with D possibly matching TRBD1 (5 bases). Germline loops: CDR1 SGHTA, CDR2 FQGNSA. The CDR3 covers 14 residues. V gave up 2 bases and J gave up 7 bases, with 11 bases separating them. CDR3 DNA sequence: TGTGCCAGCAGCTTATGGGGGGGAGGTGAAAAACTGTTTTTT. Translating it yields CASSLWGGGEKLFF.

The chain combines TRBV24-1 with TRBJ1-3; possible D gene TRBD1, 5 bases. The CDR3 contains 15 residues. The V and J ends lost 3 bases and 0 bases respectively, with 8 bases between them. Germline V lookup: CDR1 KGHDR, CDR2 SFDVKD. The CDR3 nucleotides read TGTGCCACCAGTGATACAGGACACTCTGGAAACACCATATATTTT. Translated: CATSDTGHSGNTIYF.

The chain links TRBV23-1 to TRBJ1-4; D is unclear. TRBV23-1 is marked as an open reading frame, function uncertain. The CDR3 sequence is 15 residues long. V lost 0 bases and J 5 bases, leaving 10 bases between the germline ends. CDR3 amino acids: CASSQSRSSNEKLFF. CDR3 DNA: TGCGCCAGCAGTCAATCCCGCAGTTCCAATGAAAAACTGTTTTTT.

A remark on this clone: Relative to the germline gene, one junction end is altered; a read error may explain this. The CDR3 DNA reads TGTGCCAGCAGTCAAGCTATCCACGGGGTTTATGGCTACACCTTC. Protein: CASSQAIHGVYGYTF. The chain recombines TRBV14 with TRBJ1-2; D remains unclear. The V gene's germline CDR1 is SGHDN and CDR2 FVKESK. CDR3 size: 15 residues.

The chain uses TRBV6-5 and TRBJ2-1, with 12 bases aligning to TRBD2. The CDR3 sequence is 14 residues long. Germline V lookup: CDR1 MNHEY, CDR2 SVGAGI. Trimming cost V 6 bases and J 10 bases; bases outside gene matches: 7. CDR3 in amino acids: CASRASGGAAEQFF. The CDR3, as DNA: TGTGCCAGCAGAGCTAGCGGGGGGGCCGCCGAGCAGTTCTTC.

CDR3 in amino acids: CASSFYGEKLFF. The CDR3 bases are TGTGCCAGCAGCTTTTACGGTGAAAAACTGTTTTTT. The V gene is TRBV7-2, the J gene TRBJ1-4; D gene unclear. This CDR3 region has 12 residues. The ends were cut back, 3 bases at V and 7 bases at J, with 6 bases in the middle. Germline CDR1 reads SGHTA; CDR2 reads FQGNSA.

The chain uses TRBV7-9 and TRBJ2-3, with 7 bases fitting TRBD1. V was clipped by 6 bases and J by 4 bases; unmatched bases: 4. The germline CDR1 and CDR2 sequences are SEHNR and FQNEAQ (reference sequence). CDR3 size: 13 residues. In nucleotides, the CDR3 is TGTGCCAGCAGAGGGACAGCCGCAGATACGCAGTATTTT. This translates into CASRGTAADTQYF.

This clone was seen more than once but under ten times. The rearrangement uses TRBV7-2 and TRBJ1-3; D unresolved. The germline V gene has CDR1 SGHTA and CDR2 FQGNSA. This CDR3 region has 14 residues. V shed 1 base and J shed 3 bases, with 7 bases lying between them. The chain's CDR3 is CASSLVGDGNTIYF. The CDR3 coding sequence is TGTGCCAGCAGCTTAGTCGGGGATGGAAACACCATATATTTT. Using reference TRBV7-2 and TRBJ1-3 for the parts outside the CDR3, the full variable domain is GAGVSQSPSNKVTEKGKDVELRCDPISGHTALYWYRQSLGQGLEFLIYFQGNSAPDKSGLPSDRFSAERTGGSVSTLTIQRTQQEDSAVYLCASSLVGDGNTIYFGEGSWLTVV.

The genes are TRBV11-3 and TRBJ1-1; D may be TRBD1 (6 bases). Deletions cut 1 base from V and 4 bases from J, with 13 bases between. Germline V gene lookup returns CDR1 SGHNT and CDR2 YENEEA. The CDR3 is 15 residues long. CDR3 residues: CASSLGRGFRTEAFF. In DNA form, the CDR3 reads TGTGCCAGCAGCTTAGGCAGGGGTTTTCGCACTGAAGCTTTCTTT.

The chain combines TRBV6-5 with TRBJ1-1, with a weak D call TRBD1 (6 bases). This CDR3 is built from 16 residues. Germline CDR1 and CDR2: MNHEY and SVGAGI. Trimming left V 0 bases short and J 1 base short, with 12 bases between. For the CDR3, the DNA is TGTGCCAGCAGTTACTCTTCCGGGACACAGAACACTGAAGCTTTCTTT. This sequence encodes CASSYSSGTQNTEAFF.

The chain links TRBV27 to TRBJ2-7, with D perhaps matching TRBD1 (5 bases). From germline, CDR1 is MNHEY and CDR2 SMNVEV (reference sequence). V was shortened by 0 bases and J by 2 bases, with 14 bases between the two germline ends. This CDR3 has 16 residues. The CDR3 coding sequence is TGTGCCAGCAGTTTATCAACGAGGACAAGGACCTACGAGCAGTACTTC. This codes for CASSLSTRTRTYEQYF.